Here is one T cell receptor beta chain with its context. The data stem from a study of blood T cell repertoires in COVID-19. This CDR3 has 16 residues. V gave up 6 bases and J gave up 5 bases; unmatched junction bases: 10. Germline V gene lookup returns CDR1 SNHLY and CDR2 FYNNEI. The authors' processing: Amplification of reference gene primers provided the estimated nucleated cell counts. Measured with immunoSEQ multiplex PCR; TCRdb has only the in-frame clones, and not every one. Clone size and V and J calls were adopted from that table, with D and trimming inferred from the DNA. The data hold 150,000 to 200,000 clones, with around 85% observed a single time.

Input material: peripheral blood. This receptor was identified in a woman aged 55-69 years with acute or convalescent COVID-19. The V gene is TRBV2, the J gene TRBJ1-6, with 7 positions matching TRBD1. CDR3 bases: TGTGCCAGCAGGGTTCCTCAGGGGGACCATAATTCACCCCTCCACTTT. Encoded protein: CASRVPQGDHNSPLHF.